Listed below are T cell receptor beta chains from one sample, sequenced in a study of T cell repertoires in cytomegalovirus infection. These receptors have no known antigen. TCRdb independently ran MiXCR on the reads; one entry per CDR3 protein. The table shows 450,000 to 600,000 distinct CDR3 sequences, with approximately 42% occurring only once. This material consisted of cultured PBMCs, taken from culture after CMV antigen stimulation. Receptor source: a human donor in good health (CMV status not recorded). Some clones in this sample may be carry-over from other donors' samples. CDR3s include the opening cysteine and the closing phenylalanine or tryptophan. Fields, in order: V gene, CDR3 length, D gene, J gene, clone size, CDR3 protein, CDR3 DNA. The D gene is left open where the match is weak. Clone sizes are given selectively: once, few, many, or a class where the clone is expanded.

>TRBV4-1|16|TRBD2|TRBJ2-7|once
CASSHSSGRASDEQYF
TGCGCCAGCAGCCACTCCAGCGGGAGGGCCAGTGACGAGCAGTACTTC
>TRBV15|14|.|TRBJ2-5|.
CATSTRGGRETQYF
TGTGCCACCAGCACCCGAGGGGGGCGGGAGACCCAGTACTTC
>TRBV28|15|TRBD1|TRBJ2-2|.
CASKRGGLFIGELFF
TGTGCCAGCAAGAGAGGGGGCCTCTTTATCGGGGAGCTGTTTTTT
>TRBV7-2|13|.|TRBJ2-5|.
CASRRGRWETQYF
TGTGCCAGCAGGAGGGGGAGATGGGAGACCCAGTACTTC
>TRBV10-2|15|.|TRBJ2-7|few
CASRSGTDNSYEQYF
TGCGCCAGCAGATCCGGGACGGATAACTCCTACGAGCAGTACTTC
>TRBV7-6|16|.|TRBJ2-5|.
CASSSTSHDPKETQYF
TGTGCCAGCAGCTCTACGTCTCACGACCCTAAAGAGACCCAGTACTTC
>TRBV10-3|14|.|TRBJ1-5|.
CAISDRGGNQPQHF
TGTGCCATCAGTGATCGAGGCGGCAATCAGCCCCAGCATTTT
>TRBV2|15|.|TRBJ1-3|.
CASTMDSRSGNTIYF
TGTGCCAGCACCATGGACAGCCGCTCTGGAAACACCATATATTTT
>TRBV7-6|14|.|TRBJ2-2|.
CASSLGRGGGELFF
TGTGCCAGCAGCTTAGGCAGGGGCGGCGGGGAGCTGTTTTTT
>TRBV4-1|13|.|TRBJ1-2|.
CASSQEGYYGYTF
TGCGCCAGCAGCCAAGAGGGCTACTATGGCTACACCTTC
>TRBV20-1|15|TRBD1|TRBJ1-1|.
CSAYDRGLSNTEAFF
TGCAGTGCTTATGACAGGGGGCTGTCGAACACTGAAGCTTTCTTT
>TRBV6-1|18|TRBD2|TRBJ2-5|.
CASLPIAGGGGGEETQYF
TGTGCCAGCCTGCCCATAGCGGGGGGCGGGGGGGGCGAAGAGACCCAGTACTTC
>TRBV29-1|16|TRBD2|TRBJ2-3|.
CSVADTSGPSTDTQYF
TGCAGCGTTGCCGATACTAGCGGGCCAAGCACAGATACGCAGTATTTT
>TRBV20-1|13|.|TRBJ2-7|.
CSARTGEVYEQYF
TGCAGTGCTAGAACTGGGGAGGTATACGAGCAGTACTTC
>TRBV12-3/TRBV12-4|18|TRBD2|TRBJ2-1|.
CASSQGTSGRIEYNEQFF
TGTGCCAGCAGCCAAGGGACTAGCGGGAGGATCGAATACAATGAGCAGTTCTTC
>TRBV18|15|TRBD1|TRBJ2-7|.
CASSPRQGASDEQYF
TGTGCCAGCTCACCACGGCAGGGGGCGTCTGACGAGCAGTACTTC
>TRBV7-2|15|TRBD1|TRBJ2-7|few
CASSPNGQGYYEQYF
TGTGCCAGCAGCCCAAACGGACAGGGGTACTACGAGCAGTACTTC
>TRBV7-6|15|.|TRBJ2-3|.
CASSRGDSATDTQYF
TGTGCCAGCAGCCGAGGGGACTCCGCCACAGATACGCAGTATTTT
>TRBV4-1|15|.|TRBJ2-2|.
CASSQDQRGTGELFF
TGCGCCAGCAGCCAAGATCAAAGGGGAACCGGGGAGCTGTTTTTT
>TRBV7-2|16|.|TRBJ1-3|few
CASSPRGWGAGNTIYF
TGTGCCAGCAGCCCCCGTGGTTGGGGGGCTGGAAACACCATATATTTT
>TRBV10-3|16|TRBD2|TRBJ2-1|.
CAISDRRGGLYNEQFF
TGTGCCATCAGTGATCGGCGGGGGGGCCTCTACAATGAGCAGTTCTTC
>TRBV7-2|16|.|TRBJ1-3|few
CASSLLGAPSGNTIYF
TGTGCCAGCAGCTTGCTGGGGGCCCCCTCCGGAAACACCATATATTTT
>TRBV27|15|.|TRBJ1-4|.
CASSLLGGGNEKLFF
TGTGCCAGCAGTTTGCTAGGGGGGGGTAATGAAAAACTGTTTTTT
>TRBV28|12|.|TRBJ1-4|.
CASRVTNEKLFF
TGTGCCAGCAGGGTGACTAATGAAAAACTGTTTTTT
>TRBV12-3/TRBV12-4|14|.|TRBJ1-5|.
CASSFRAGDQPQHF
TGTGCCAGCAGTTTTAGGGCAGGAGATCAGCCCCAGCATTTT
>TRBV20-1|13|.|TRBJ2-3|once
CSARVQSTDTQYF
TGCAGTGCTAGAGTCCAGAGCACAGATACGCAGTATTTT
>TRBV5-1|16|TRBD2|TRBJ2-3|once
CASSFGQRGGQDTQYF
TGCGCCAGCAGCTTCGGTCAGCGGGGGGGGCAAGATACGCAGTATTTT
>TRBV6-2/TRBV6-3|14|TRBD2|TRBJ2-3|.
CASSPLAGVDTQYF
TGTGCCAGCTCGCCACTAGCGGGGGTAGATACGCAGTATTTT
>TRBV7-2|15|.|TRBJ2-7|many
CASSDLSRYSYEQYF
TGTGCCAGCAGCGATCTCAGCCGTTATTCCTACGAGCAGTACTTC
>TRBV4-1|11|.|TRBJ2-1|.
CASRQAGEQFF
TGCGCCAGCAGGCAGGCAGGGGAGCAGTTCTTC
>TRBV7-2|15|.|TRBJ1-5|.
CASSLGDRRNQPQHF
TGTGCCAGCAGCTTGGGGGACCGGCGGAATCAGCCCCAGCATTTT
>TRBV6-8|13|.|TRBJ2-3|.
CATVGQSTDTQYF
TGTGCCACCGTGGGACAAAGCACAGATACGCAGTATTTT
>TRBV12-3/TRBV12-4|14|.|TRBJ1-4|few
CASSLWGFNEKLFF
TGTGCCAGCAGTTTGTGGGGGTTTAATGAAAAACTGTTTTTT
>TRBV4-3|15|TRBD2|TRBJ2-1|.
CASSTRLAEYNEQFF
TGCGCCAGCAGCACCCGTCTAGCGGAGTACAATGAGCAGTTCTTC
>TRBV18|14|.|TRBJ2-3|.
CASSPPLSTDTQYF
TGTGCCAGCTCACCACCGCTTAGCACAGATACGCAGTATTTT
>TRBV12-3/TRBV12-4|14|.|TRBJ2-2|.
CASTRRAQTGELFF
TGTGCCAGCACCCGACGCGCTCAGACCGGGGAGCTGTTTTTT
>TRBV28|12|.|TRBJ2-1|.
CASRSLYNEQFF
TGTGCCAGCCGTTCGCTTTACAATGAGCAGTTCTTC
>TRBV7-8|13|.|TRBJ2-3|.
CASSHRDTDTQYF
TGTGCCAGCAGCCACAGGGACACAGATACGCAGTATTTT
>TRBV7-2|14|TRBD1|TRBJ2-7|many
CASSPRQGPYEQYF
TGTGCCAGCAGCCCCAGACAGGGTCCCTACGAGCAGTACTTC
>TRBV20-1|15|TRBD2|TRBJ2-1|once
CSADRLAGGYNEQFF
TGCAGTGCTGATCGACTAGCGGGGGGATACAATGAGCAGTTCTTC
>TRBV12-3/TRBV12-4|11|.|TRBJ2-7|many
CASSLGYEQYF
TGTGCCAGCAGCTTAGGGTACGAGCAGTACTTC
>TRBV4-2|23|TRBD1|TRBJ2-3|.
CASSQVGRGRPEDLSPLTDTQYF
TGTGCCAGCAGCCAAGTAGGCAGGGGGCGTCCAGAAGATTTAAGCCCGCTCACAGATACGCAGTATTTT
>TRBV19|13|.|TRBJ2-2|.
CASSTPRGGELFF
TGTGCCAGTAGTACCCCCCGGGGCGGGGAGCTGTTTTTT
>TRBV6-5|15|TRBD1|TRBJ1-4|.
CASSLTGVTNEKLFF
TGTGCCAGCAGTTTGACAGGGGTAACTAATGAAAAACTGTTTTTT
>TRBV3-1|17|.|TRBJ2-7|.
CASSPSPLTRSGYEQYF
TGTGCCAGCAGCCCCTCCCCTTTGACCAGGAGCGGATACGAGCAGTACTTC
>TRBV2|13|.|TRBJ1-4|.
CASRQEINEKLFF
TGTGCCAGTAGACAGGAGATTAATGAAAAACTGTTTTTT
>TRBV6-6|16|.|TRBJ2-6|few
CASSQQGPTGANVLTF
TGTGCCAGCAGTCAACAGGGTCCCACTGGGGCCAACGTCCTGACTTTC
>TRBV5-4|15|TRBD2|TRBJ2-1|.
CASSLGTILGDEQFF
TGTGCCAGCAGCCTGGGGACTATCCTAGGAGATGAGCAGTTCTTC
>TRBV2|14|TRBD1|TRBJ1-2|.
CASSGRQGPGGYTF
TGTGCCAGCAGTGGCCGACAGGGGCCGGGTGGCTACACCTTC
>TRBV6-8|15|.|TRBJ1-2|few
CASSRDTRSHYGYTF
TGTGCCAGCAGTCGGGACACCCGATCCCACTATGGCTACACCTTC
>TRBV5-4|18|TRBD2|TRBJ2-3|.
CASSLPLAGGPSTDTQYF
TGTGCCAGCAGCTTGCCTCTAGCGGGGGGCCCCTCCACAGATACGCAGTATTTT
>TRBV7-2|16|TRBD2|TRBJ2-1|few
CASSPRSSGVNNEQFF
TGTGCCAGCAGCCCCCGGTCTAGCGGGGTAAACAATGAGCAGTTCTTC
>TRBV7-2|11|.|TRBJ2-7|few
CASIRLYEQYF
TGTGCCAGCATCCGGTTATACGAGCAGTACTTC
>TRBV6-1|15|.|TRBJ1-4|once
CASSETPGVNEKLFF
TGTGCCAGCAGTGAGACCCCCGGGGTTAATGAAAAACTGTTTTTT